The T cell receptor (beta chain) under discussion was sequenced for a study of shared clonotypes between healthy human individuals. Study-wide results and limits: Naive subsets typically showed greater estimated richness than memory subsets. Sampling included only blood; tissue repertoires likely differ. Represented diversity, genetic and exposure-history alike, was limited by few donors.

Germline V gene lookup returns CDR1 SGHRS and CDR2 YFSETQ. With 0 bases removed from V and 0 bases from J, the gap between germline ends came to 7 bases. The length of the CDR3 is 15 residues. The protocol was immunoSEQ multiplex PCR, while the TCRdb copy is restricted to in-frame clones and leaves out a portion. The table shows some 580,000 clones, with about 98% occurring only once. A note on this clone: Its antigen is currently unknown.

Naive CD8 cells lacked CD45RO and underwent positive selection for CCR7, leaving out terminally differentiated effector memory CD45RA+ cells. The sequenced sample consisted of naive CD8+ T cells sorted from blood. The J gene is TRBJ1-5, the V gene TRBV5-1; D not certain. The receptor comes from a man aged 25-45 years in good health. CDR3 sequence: CASSLAVYSNQPQHF. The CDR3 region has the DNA TGCGCCAGCAGCTTGGCAGTTTATAGCAATCAGCCCCAGCATTTT.